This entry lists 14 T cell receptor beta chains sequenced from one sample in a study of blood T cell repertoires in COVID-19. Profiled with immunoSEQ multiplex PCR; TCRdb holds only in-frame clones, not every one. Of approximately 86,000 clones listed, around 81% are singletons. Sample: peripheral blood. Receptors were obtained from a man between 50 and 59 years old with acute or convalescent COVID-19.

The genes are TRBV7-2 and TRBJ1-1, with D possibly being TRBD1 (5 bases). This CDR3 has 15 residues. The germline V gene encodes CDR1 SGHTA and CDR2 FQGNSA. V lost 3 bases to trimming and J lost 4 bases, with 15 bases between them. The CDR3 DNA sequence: TGTGCCAGCAGCTTTGACTCGGGGGAGGGCACTGAAGCTTTCTTT. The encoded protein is CASSFDSGEGTEAFF.

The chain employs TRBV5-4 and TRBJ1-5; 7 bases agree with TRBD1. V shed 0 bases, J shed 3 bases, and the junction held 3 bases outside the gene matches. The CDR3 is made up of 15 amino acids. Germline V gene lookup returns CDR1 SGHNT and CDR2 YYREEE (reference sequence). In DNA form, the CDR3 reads TGTGCCAGCAGCTTGGGAGGGGGCATCAATCAGCCCCAGCATTTT. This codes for CASSLGGGINQPQHF.

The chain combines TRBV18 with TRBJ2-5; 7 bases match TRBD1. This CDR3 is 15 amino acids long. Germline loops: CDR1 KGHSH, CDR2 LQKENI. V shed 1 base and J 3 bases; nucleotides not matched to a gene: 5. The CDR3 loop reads CASSPRAGGEETQYF. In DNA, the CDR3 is TGTGCCAGCTCACCACGGGCAGGGGGAGAAGAGACCCAGTACTTC.

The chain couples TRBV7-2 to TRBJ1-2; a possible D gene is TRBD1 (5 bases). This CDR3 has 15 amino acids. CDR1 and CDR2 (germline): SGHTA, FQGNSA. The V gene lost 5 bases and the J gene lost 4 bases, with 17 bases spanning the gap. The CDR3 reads CASSARRDDGYGYTF. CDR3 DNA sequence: TGTGCCAGCAGCGCCCGCAGGGATGACGGCTATGGCTACACCTTC. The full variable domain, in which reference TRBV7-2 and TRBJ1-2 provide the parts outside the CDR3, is GAGVSQSPSNKVTEKGKDVELRCDPISGHTALYWYRQSLGQGLEFLIYFQGNSAPDKSGLPSDRFSAERTGGSVSTLTIQRTQQEDSAVYLCASSARRDDGYGYTFGSGTRLTVV.

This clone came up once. In DNA, the CDR3 is TGTGCCAGCAGCATTAGCGGGGGGGCCAATGAGCAGTTCTTC. It is translated as CASSISGGANEQFF. V usage is TRBV7-2 and J usage is TRBJ2-1; TRBD2 matches 11 bases. This CDR3 is 14 amino acids long. The junction had 3 bases not matched to a gene; V was cut back by 5 bases and J by 6 bases. The germline gives CDR1 SGHTA, CDR2 FQGNSA.

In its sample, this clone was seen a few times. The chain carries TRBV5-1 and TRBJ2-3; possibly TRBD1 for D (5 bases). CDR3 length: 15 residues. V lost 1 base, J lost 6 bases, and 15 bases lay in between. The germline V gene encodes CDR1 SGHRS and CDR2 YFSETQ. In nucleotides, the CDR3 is TGCGCCAGCAGCTTGCAAGGGGTGTGGGTGGATACGCAGTATTTT. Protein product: CASSLQGVWVDTQYF.

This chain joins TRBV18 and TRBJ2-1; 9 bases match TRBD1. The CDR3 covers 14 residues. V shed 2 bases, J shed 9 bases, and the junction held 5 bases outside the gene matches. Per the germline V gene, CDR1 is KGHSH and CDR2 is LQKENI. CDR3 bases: TGTGCCAGCTCACCAGGGACAGGGACGGGTGAGCAGTTCTTC. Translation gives CASSPGTGTGEQFF.

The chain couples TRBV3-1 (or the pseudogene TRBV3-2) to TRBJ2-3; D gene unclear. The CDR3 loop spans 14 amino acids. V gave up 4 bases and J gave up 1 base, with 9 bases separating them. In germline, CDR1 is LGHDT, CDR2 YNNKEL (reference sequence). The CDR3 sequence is CASSPRLGTDTQYF. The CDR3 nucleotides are TGTGCCAGCAGCCCCCGCTTAGGCACAGATACGCAGTATTTT.

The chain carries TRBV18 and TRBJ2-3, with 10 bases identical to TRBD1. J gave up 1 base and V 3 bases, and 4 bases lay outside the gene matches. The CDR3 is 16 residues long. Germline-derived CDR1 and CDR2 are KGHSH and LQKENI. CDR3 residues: CASSPTGGSGTDTQYF. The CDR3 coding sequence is TGTGCCAGCTCACCGACAGGGGGCAGCGGCACAGATACGCAGTATTTT.

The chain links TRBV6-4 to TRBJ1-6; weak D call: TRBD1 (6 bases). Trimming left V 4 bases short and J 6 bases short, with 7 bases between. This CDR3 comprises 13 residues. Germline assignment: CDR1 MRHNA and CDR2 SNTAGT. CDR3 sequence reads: CASSGQVNSPLHF. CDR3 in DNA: TGTGCCAGCAGTGGACAGGTTAATTCACCCCTCCACTTT.

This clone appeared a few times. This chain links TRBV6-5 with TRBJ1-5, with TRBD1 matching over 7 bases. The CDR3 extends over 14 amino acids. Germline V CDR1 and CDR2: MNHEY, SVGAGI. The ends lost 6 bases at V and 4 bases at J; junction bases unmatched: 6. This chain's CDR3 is CASREGQLNQPQHF. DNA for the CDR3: TGTGCCAGCAGGGAGGGACAGCTAAATCAGCCCCAGCATTTT.

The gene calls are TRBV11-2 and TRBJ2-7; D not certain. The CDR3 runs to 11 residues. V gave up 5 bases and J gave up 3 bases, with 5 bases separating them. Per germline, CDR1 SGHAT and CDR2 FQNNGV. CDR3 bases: TGTGCCAGCAGCCCACACTACGAGCAGTACTTC. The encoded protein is CASSPHYEQYF.

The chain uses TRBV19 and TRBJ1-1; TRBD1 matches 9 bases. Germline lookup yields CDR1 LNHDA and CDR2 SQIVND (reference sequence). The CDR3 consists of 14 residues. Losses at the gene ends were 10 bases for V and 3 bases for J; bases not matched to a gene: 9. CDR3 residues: CAISATGGDTEAFF. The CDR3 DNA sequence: TGTGCCATCTCTGCGACAGGGGGTGACACTGAAGCTTTCTTT.

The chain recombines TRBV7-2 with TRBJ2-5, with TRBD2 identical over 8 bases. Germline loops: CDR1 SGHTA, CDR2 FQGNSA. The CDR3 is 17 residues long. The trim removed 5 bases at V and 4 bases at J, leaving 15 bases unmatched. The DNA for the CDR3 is TGTGCCAGCAGCCCCCTCGGGGGGGGGCTTGGTCGAGAGACCCAGTACTTC. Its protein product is CASSPLGGGLGRETQYF.